This T cell receptor (beta chain) was documented in a study of shared clonotypes between healthy human individuals. The CDR3 contains 15 residues. The germline V gene encodes CDR1 MGHRA and CDR2 YSYEKL. Clones were sequenced by immunoSEQ multiplex PCR, and TCRdb holds only the in-frame ones, with some missing. The sample has about 2.4 million clones, 90% to 95% seen once. The clonotype comes from a man between 18 and 35 years old in good health. V is TRBV4-1 and J is TRBJ2-5; 7 bases are shared with TRBD1. The assigned J gene may be wrong: the sequence end matches TRBJ2-7 better. The specimen was naive CD4+ T cells sorted from blood. Subset here: CD45RA+ positively selected. In DNA, the CDR3 is TGCGCCAGCAGCCAAGGGACAGGTACTAGGTACGAGCAGTACTTC. Its protein product is CASSQGTGTRYEQYF.